This record concerns one T cell receptor (beta chain) sequence. Its antigen is undetermined. The data originate from a study of intratumoral heterogeneity in liver cancer. Study details: Patients were mostly male, median age approximately 57 years.

The CDR3 sequence is 16 residues long. General study points: Tumor-infiltrating lymphocyte representation was acknowledged to be under-sampled.

Sequencing used immunoSEQ multiplex PCR; TCRdb keeps in-frame clones, though not all of them. The repertoire consists of about 20,000 clones, with 73% occurring once and the leading ten covering about a sixth. Sampled areas showed no macroscopic evidence of necrosis or hemorrhage. The source material was tumor-adjacent normal tissue, sampled before any cancer treatment. The V call is TRBV21-1, the J call TRBJ2-4; the DNA was not compared with TRBD1, the D call given in the table. TRBV21-1 is a documented pseudogene. This TCR was sampled from an older woman with hepatocellular carcinoma. The CDR3 coding sequence is TGTGCCAGCAGCAAAATAACAGCTATAGCCAAAAACATTCAGTACTTC. Translating it yields CASSKITAIAKNIQYF.